This TCR beta chain was documented in a study of early T cells in non-severe SARS-CoV-2 infection. Study information: Sequencing targeted bulk RNA from unsorted whole blood, leaving chains unpaired.

The V gene's germline CDR1 is SGHVS and CDR2 FQNEAQ. The CDR3 covers 15 residues. The V end lost 3 bases, the J end lost 0 bases, and 9 bases lay between the germline ends. One entry per CDR3 protein, called by TCRdb with MiXCR from the 5' RACE reads. The sample yields fewer than 110,000 distinct CDR3 sequences, around 10% seen once. The chain links TRBV7-8 to TRBJ1-3; TRBD1 might be the D (6 bases). The source material was whole blood. The origin of this receptor is an adult who was a healthcare worker with PCR-confirmed SARS-CoV-2 infection or an uninfected control (not recorded which). The chain's CDR3 is CASSLGASSGNTIYF. Written as DNA, the CDR3 is TGTGCCAGCAGCTTGGGGGCGTCCTCTGGAAACACCATATATTTT.